One sample yielded the 24 T cell receptor beta chains listed below, sequenced in a study of cytomegalovirus exposure and HLA in healthy donors. Primers for the PCR totalled 60 Vbeta and 13 Jbeta. TCRdb keeps only in-frame clones here, not all; method: immunoSEQ multiplex PCR. The repertoire has some 140,000 clones, approximately 61% of them found once; the top ten carry more than 1.5%. Material: PBMCs. All receptors come from a human donor in good health.

The J gene is TRBJ1-1, the V gene TRBV28; 7 bases match TRBD1. The CDR3 is 15 residues long. Germline V gives CDR1 MDHEN, CDR2 SYDVKM. V was clipped by 5 bases and J by 11 bases; unmatched bases: 17. This chain's CDR3 is CASSPSGTAVPKAFF. Here the CDR3 DNA reads TGTGCCAGCAGTCCTTCCGGGACAGCAGTACCAAAGGCTTTCTTT.

V and J are TRBV5-1 and TRBJ1-1, with 7 bases lining up with TRBD1. V gave up 4 bases and J gave up 0 bases; unmatched junction bases: 9. The CDR3 runs 16 residues. Germline V lookup: CDR1 SGHRS, CDR2 YFSETQ. The CDR3 here is CASSPGRGAMNTEAFF. The CDR3 DNA sequence: TGCGCCAGCAGCCCAGGCAGGGGGGCCATGAACACTGAAGCTTTCTTT.

The chain links TRBV15 to TRBJ2-7; D gene uncertain. Germline values: CDR1 LNHNV, CDR2 YYDKDF (reference sequence). The V gene lost 0 bases and the J gene lost 4 bases, with 7 bases spanning the gap. This CDR3 contains 13 residues. CDR3 sequence: CATSRDPLYEQYF. The DNA of the CDR3 is TGTGCCACCAGCAGAGATCCCCTTTACGAGCAGTACTTC.

The chain has TRBV9 and TRBJ2-1, with 8 bases matching TRBD2. The CDR3 runs to 17 residues. Germline trimming cut 5 bases from V and 5 bases from J; bases unmatched to any gene: 15. Germline lookup yields CDR1 SGDLS and CDR2 YYNGEE. The CDR3 sequence: CASRGPGASGRDNEQFF. CDR3 sequence (DNA): TGTGCCAGCAGGGGCCCCGGGGCTAGCGGGCGCGACAATGAGCAGTTCTTC.

This clone appeared a single time. This chain uses TRBV28 with TRBJ2-1; perhaps TRBD1 as D (6 bases). This CDR3 has 13 amino acids. CDR1 MDHEN and CDR2 SYDVKM come from the germline V gene. V was clipped by 2 bases and J by 9 bases, with 11 bases between them. The CDR3, as DNA: TGTGCCAGCAGTTTAACACAGGGCACTGAGCAGTTCTTC. Amino acids: CASSLTQGTEQFF.

This sequence joins TRBV19 and TRBJ1-5; weak D call: TRBD1 (6 bases). The CDR3 length is 17 residues. From germline, CDR1 is LNHDA and CDR2 SQIVND (reference sequence). Trimming shortened V by 2 bases and J by 3 bases, and 17 bases separated the two germline ends. This chain's CDR3 is CASSILPGGGNNQPQHF. DNA for the CDR3: TGTGCCAGTAGTATACTCCCCGGCGGGGGCAACAATCAGCCCCAGCATTTT.

This chain joins TRBV6-5 and TRBJ1-1; possibly TRBD1 for D (5 bases). Germline V gives CDR1 MNHEY, CDR2 SVGAGI. The CDR3 runs 14 residues. V lost 6 bases and J 2 bases, leaving 13 bases between the germline ends. The CDR3 sequence is CASRSGTGNTEAFF. In DNA, the CDR3 is TGTGCCAGCAGATCCGGGACTGGTAACACTGAAGCTTTCTTT.

V and J are TRBV28 and TRBJ2-4, with D uncertain. Germline V CDR1 and CDR2: MDHEN, SYDVKM. CDR3 size: 13 residues. Trimming took off 9 bases at V and 3 bases at J, with 12 bases between the two ends. The CDR3, as DNA: TGTGCCAGTACCATCCAGAACAAAAACATTCAGTACTTC. Translated, it gives CASTIQNKNIQYF.

The sample holds one count of this clone. This chain links TRBV14 with TRBJ1-1; 8 bases align to TRBD1. This CDR3 region has 15 residues. Germline assignment: CDR1 SGHDN and CDR2 FVKESK. Trimming took 4 bases from V and 4 from J; bases not matched to a gene: 8. CDR3: CASSLLTGGGTEAFF. The CDR3 coding sequence is TGTGCCAGCAGCCTCCTAACAGGGGGGGGCACTGAAGCTTTCTTT.

This clone was found once. This chain uses TRBV11-2 with TRBJ1-2; the D gene is possibly TRBD1 (5 bases). The germline V gene has CDR1 SGHAT and CDR2 FQNNGV. Trimming shortened V by 4 bases and J by 2 bases, and 14 bases separated the two germline ends. The CDR3 runs to 15 residues. The CDR3: CASSSLADRNYGYTF. CDR3 nucleotide sequence: TGTGCCAGCAGCTCCCTCGCCGACAGAAACTATGGCTACACCTTC.

The chain recombines TRBV19 with TRBJ1-1; maybe TRBD1 (6 bases). In germline, CDR1 is LNHDA, CDR2 SQIVND (reference sequence). V lost 5 bases and J lost 9, with 16 bases in between. The CDR3 length is 13 residues. The CDR3 sequence is CASSGRTEFKAFF. For the CDR3, the DNA is TGTGCCAGTAGTGGGCGGACAGAATTTAAAGCTTTCTTT. The whole variable domain, filled in from reference TRBV19 and TRBJ1-1, reads DGGITQSPKYLFRKEGQNVTLSCEQNLNHDAMYWYRQDPGQGLRLIYYSQIVNDFQKGDIAEGYSVSREKKESFPLTVTSAQKNPTAFYLCASSGRTEFKAFFGQGTRLTVV.

This clone has more than one count but fewer than ten. This rearrangement joins TRBV5-1 to TRBJ1-4; 7 nucleotides agree with TRBD1. The CDR3 runs 15 residues. Germline CDR1 reads SGHRS; CDR2 reads YFSETQ. Unmatched junction bases numbered 11, after V lost 4 bases and J lost 8 bases. CDR3 sequence (DNA): TGCGCCAGCAGCCCGTCACAGGGGAATGGAGAAAAACTGTTTTTT. Its protein product is CASSPSQGNGEKLFF.

The genes are TRBV7-8 and TRBJ2-7; weak D call: TRBD2 (5 bases). In germline, CDR1 is SGHVS, CDR2 FQNEAQ. This CDR3 comprises 14 residues. With 1 base removed from V and 2 bases from J, the gap between germline ends came to 9 bases. As DNA, the CDR3 is TGTGCCAGCAGCTTAGGCCCGGGAACCTACGAGCAGTACTTC. As protein: CASSLGPGTYEQYF.

The chain uses TRBV29-1 and TRBJ2-1, with TRBD2 matching 14 bases. V shed 7 bases and J 9 bases; nucleotides not matched to a gene: 11. The CDR3 extends over 15 amino acids. In germline, CDR1 is SQVTM, CDR2 ANQGSEA. The CDR3 nucleotides read TGCAGCGGCGGGACTAGCGGGAGCCTTAGTAGTGAGCAGTTCTTC. This encodes CSGGTSGSLSSEQFF.

The chain joins TRBV2 to TRBJ2-3, with TRBD2 identical over 8 bases. CDR1 and CDR2 (germline): SNHLY, FYNNEI. Trimming at V came to 6 bases and at J to 4 bases, leaving 12 bases not matched to a gene. The CDR3 spans 16 residues. CDR3 bases: TGTGCCAGCAGAGATCGCATCCGGGAGGGAGCAGATACGCAGTATTTT. It specifies CASRDRIREGADTQYF.

This clone was observed a handful of times. Here the CDR3 reads CASSRRGTGAYEQYF. CDR3 in DNA: TGTGCCAGCAGCAGGCGGGGGACAGGGGCCTACGAGCAGTACTTC. The chain combines TRBV11-3 with TRBJ2-7, with 10 bases fitting TRBD1. Unmatched junction bases numbered 6, after V lost 5 bases and J lost 2 bases. Germline V lookup: CDR1 SGHNT, CDR2 YENEEA. There are 15 residues in the CDR3.

This rearrangement joins TRBV7-9 to TRBJ1-1; D is possibly TRBD1 (5 bases). Trimming took off 1 base at V and 5 bases at J, with 14 bases between the two ends. Looked up from germline, CDR1 is SEHNR and CDR2 is FQNEAQ (reference sequence). The CDR3 has 15 residues. Here the CDR3 reads CASSLVVGEGTEAFF. The CDR3 nucleotides are TGTGCCAGCAGCTTAGTCGTTGGGGAGGGGACTGAAGCTTTCTTT.

The DNA for the CDR3 is TGTGCCAGCAGTGGGGGAAGGGAGGGGCACACCGGGGAGCTGTTTTTT. Translating gives CASSGGREGHTGELFF. The V and J genes are TRBV2 and TRBJ2-2, with 7 bases that match TRBD2. This CDR3 contains 16 residues. The V gene's germline CDR1 is SNHLY and CDR2 FYNNEI. The V and J ends lost 4 bases and 3 bases, in that order; junction bases with no gene match: 8.

The chain carries TRBV7-2 and TRBJ2-3; D call uncertain. The V and J ends lost 5 bases and 3 bases respectively, with 6 bases between them. Germline CDR1 and CDR2: SGHTA and FQGNSA. The CDR3 is made up of 12 amino acids. The CDR3 region has the DNA TGTGCCAGCAGCCCCCCGACAGATACGCAGTATTTT. This codes for CASSPPTDTQYF. Supplemented by reference TRBV7-2 and TRBJ2-3, the full variable domain reads GAGVSQSPSNKVTEKGKDVELRCDPISGHTALYWYRQSLGQGLEFLIYFQGNSAPDKSGLPSDRFSAERTGGSVSTLTIQRTQQEDSAVYLCASSPPTDTQYFGPGTRLTVL.

The V and J genes are TRBV6-6 and TRBJ2-7; TRBD1 is a possible D gene (6 bases). CDR1 is MNHNY and CDR2 is SVGAGI in the germline V gene (reference sequence). This CDR3 comprises 16 residues. V lost 5 bases and J lost 6, with 23 bases in between. The CDR3: CASSLPGVSDEAEQYF. The CDR3 nucleotides are TGTGCCAGCAGTCTCCCAGGGGTGAGCGATGAGGCCGAGCAGTACTTC.

The chain recombines TRBV11-2 with TRBJ2-1, with unresolved D. This CDR3 spans 13 amino acids. Germline CDR1 is SGHAT and CDR2 is FQNNGV. Trimming took 4 bases from V and 8 from J, leaving 12 bases between them. Written as DNA, the CDR3 is TGTGCCAGCAGCTCTCTGTTGGCGGATGAGCAGTTCTTC. It yields the protein CASSSLLADEQFF.

This chain uses TRBV19 with TRBJ2-1; a possible D gene is TRBD1 (6 bases). CDR1 and CDR2 (germline): LNHDA, SQIVND (reference sequence). The CDR3 has 12 residues. Trimming shortened V by 4 bases and J by 9 bases, and 10 bases separated the two germline ends. Written as DNA, the CDR3 is TGTGCCAGTAGTACACTAGGGGGTGAGCAGTTCTTC. It is translated as CASSTLGGEQFF.

The genes are TRBV7-8 and TRBJ1-1; D perhaps matches TRBD1 (5 bases). The germline V gene has CDR1 SGHVS and CDR2 FQNEAQ. The CDR3 extends over 14 amino acids. Trimming pared 3 bases from V and 1 base from J, leaving 9 bases between. The chain's CDR3 is CASSFPGQNTEAFF. CDR3 DNA: TGTGCCAGCAGCTTTCCAGGGCAGAACACTGAAGCTTTCTTT.

This clone was observed a few times. V usage is TRBV29-1 and J usage is TRBJ1-1; D remains unclear. The germline CDR1 and CDR2 sequences are SQVTM and ANQGSEA. The CDR3 is 10 residues long. V dropped 7 bases and J dropped 5 bases, with 8 bases sitting between them. CDR3 protein: CSGYNTEAFF. CDR3 coding DNA: TGCAGCGGATACAATACTGAAGCTTTCTTT. Full variable domain (rest looked up from reference TRBV29-1 and TRBJ1-1): SAVISQKPSRDICQRGTSLTIQCQVDSQVTMMFWYRQQPGQSLTLIATANQGSEATYESGFVIDKFPISRPNLTFSTLTVSNMSPEDSSIYLCSGYNTEAFFGQGTRLTVV.